The clone carrying this TCR beta chain appeared a few times. What it binds is unknown. cDNA carried unique molecular identifiers, and a universal primer site was added by template switching. TCRdb analysed the 5' RACE reads with MiXCR anew, one entry per CDR3 protein. The sample has under 500,000 distinct CDR3 sequences, more than 13% seen once. This entry comes from a study of identical twins. Points from the study as a whole: There is a chance that invariant MAIT and iNKT cells partially muddied zero-insertion analyses. Compared with unrelated sharing, twin-shared out-of-frame alpha sequences had more low-probability sequences.

Germline CDR1 MGHRA, CDR2 YSYEKL. The CDR3 sequence is 16 residues long. After removal of 0 bases from V and 2 bases from J, the junction contained 7 bases not matched to a gene. The data were also submitted as part of a second study, on yellow fever vaccine responses in identical twins. That report adds: Reportedly, twins' vaccine T cell responses looked partly convergent and partly personalized.

The J gene is TRBJ2-7, the V gene TRBV4-1, with 7 bases matching TRBD2. The material sequenced was CD4+ T cells sorted from blood. The TCR sequence derives from a woman in her late teens or twenties in good health. This CDR3 reads CASSQESLAVPYEQYF. Here the CDR3 DNA reads TGCGCCAGCAGCCAAGAAAGCCTAGCGGTCCCCTACGAGCAGTACTTC.